In this sample, the clone carrying this T cell receptor (beta chain) turned up many times. The antigen is not known. These data are taken from a study of CD8 T cells in ankylosing spondylitis. The study's findings and limits: A subset of motif variants has previously been described in the synovial fluid and blood of reactive arthritis. Significant enrichment of disease-linked clones was reported in matched ankylosing spondylitis synovial fluid. One TCR beta motif, made up of several highly homologous variants, appeared characteristic of ankylosing spondylitis blood.

Quantitative 5'-RACE with molecular barcodes was used to make the TCR beta libraries. TCRdb re-called the 5' RACE reads through MiXCR, storing one row per CDR3 protein. The sample has 150,000 or so distinct CDR3 sequences, approximately 10% seen once. This TCR derives from a male donor with ankylosing spondylitis or in good health (not recorded which). Sequences were obtained from blood, either unsorted or a sorted T cell fraction (not recorded which).

The chain's CDR3 is CASGRSSLTDTLNTEAFF. The CDR3 DNA follows: TGCGCCAGCGGACGCAGCTCCCTGACAGATACTTTGAACACTGAAGCTTTCTTT. The chain recombines TRBV5-1 with TRBJ1-1; D possibly corresponds to TRBD1 (5 bases). The CDR3 runs to 18 residues. Germline loops: CDR1 SGHRS, CDR2 YFSETQ. V was clipped by 7 bases and J by 0 bases, with 25 bases between them. Together with reference TRBV5-1 and TRBJ1-1, the CDR3 gives the full variable domain: KAGVTQTPRYLIKTRGQQVTLSCSPISGHRSVSWYQQTPGQGLQFLFEYFSETQRNKGNFPGRFSGRQFSNSRSEMNVSTLELGDSALYLCASGRSSLTDTLNTEAFFGQGTRLTVV.